These T cell receptor beta chains were read from a single sample in a study of identical twins. MiXCR, applied by TCRdb to the 5' RACE reads, yields one record per CDR3 protein. The profile shows roughly 1.6 million distinct CDR3 sequences, around 29% of them singletons. Sequencing input: cord blood. Receptors were obtained from a newborn girl in good health. Both conserved end residues are part of each CDR3. A D gene is named only where the DNA matches it firmly. Only some rows state a clone size, as once, few, many or a class for expanded clones.

CDR3aa: CASSLRSGTLDNEQYF; CDR3nt: TGTGCCAGCAGTTTACGCTCGGGGACACTGGACAACGAGCAGTACTTC; v_gene: TRBV27; d_gene: .; abundance: few; j_gene: TRBJ2-7
CDR3aa: CASSLEWLAGTSDTQYF; CDR3nt: TGCGCCAGCAGCTTGGAGTGGCTAGCGGGGACGTCAGATACGCAGTATTTT; v_gene: TRBV5-1; d_gene: TRBD2; abundance: .; j_gene: TRBJ2-3
CDR3aa: CASSGTGTPPETQYF; CDR3nt: TGTGCCAGCAGTGGAACCGGGACACCTCCCGAGACCCAGTACTTC; v_gene: TRBV6-6; d_gene: .; abundance: .; j_gene: TRBJ2-5
CDR3aa: CASGNYNEQFF; CDR3nt: TGTGCTAGTGGAAACTACAATGAGCAGTTCTTC; v_gene: TRBV12-5; d_gene: .; abundance: few; j_gene: TRBJ2-1
CDR3aa: CASSYRDRVADTQYF; CDR3nt: TGTGCCAGCAGTTACCGGGACAGGGTCGCAGATACGCAGTATTTT; v_gene: TRBV6-5; d_gene: TRBD1; abundance: few; j_gene: TRBJ2-3
CDR3aa: CASSGGRPYNEQFF; CDR3nt: TGTGCCAGCTCTGGCGGGAGACCGTACAATGAGCAGTTCTTC; v_gene: TRBV6-5; d_gene: TRBD2; abundance: few; j_gene: TRBJ2-1
CDR3aa: CASRPAGDRPYEQYF; CDR3nt: TGTGCCAGCAGGCCGGCGGGGGACAGGCCGTACGAGCAGTACTTC; v_gene: TRBV6-5; d_gene: .; abundance: .; j_gene: TRBJ2-7
CDR3aa: CASRSVRNEQYF; CDR3nt: TGTGCCAGCAGATCCGTTAGGAATGAGCAGTACTTC; v_gene: TRBV12-3/TRBV12-4; d_gene: .; abundance: few; j_gene: TRBJ2-5
CDR3aa: CRAGLVGYEQYF; CDR3nt: TGCAGGGCCGGACTAGTGGGCTACGAGCAGTACTTC; v_gene: TRBV20-1; d_gene: TRBD2; abundance: few; j_gene: TRBJ2-7
CDR3aa: CASSLLAGGPLTYEQYF; CDR3nt: TGTGCCAGCAGCCTACTAGCGGGGGGCCCATTGACCTACGAGCAGTACTTC; v_gene: TRBV3-1; d_gene: TRBD2; abundance: few; j_gene: TRBJ2-7
CDR3aa: CSATSLNYGYTF; CDR3nt: TGCAGTGCCACCAGCCTTAACTATGGCTACACCTTC; v_gene: TRBV20-1; d_gene: .; abundance: few; j_gene: TRBJ1-2
CDR3aa: CASSSQDRSYEQYF; CDR3nt: TGTGCCAGCAGTTCCCAGGACAGATCCTACGAGCAGTACTTC; v_gene: TRBV27; d_gene: .; abundance: .; j_gene: TRBJ2-7
CDR3aa: CASSQDAGTGGNEQYF; CDR3nt: TGTGCCAGCAGCCAAGATGCCGGGACAGGGGGTAATGAGCAGTACTTC; v_gene: TRBV4-2; d_gene: TRBD1; abundance: .; j_gene: TRBJ2-7